This T cell receptor beta chain stems from a study of T cell responses to AZD1222 COVID-19 vaccine. The length of the CDR3 is 14 residues. The germline CDR1 and CDR2 sequences are KGHSH and LQKENI. The V and J ends lost 4 bases and 7 bases, in that order; junction bases with no gene match: 6. The repertoire was sequenced with immunoSEQ multiplex PCR; TCRdb's copy has only in-frame clones and lacks some. The table has just under 85,000 clones, more than 75% seen once. V usage is TRBV18 and J usage is TRBJ1-4, with 7 bases lining up with TRBD1. The source was peripheral blood, collected on day 0 of AZD1222 vaccination. The receptor was derived from an adult in good health. The CDR3 DNA sequence: TGTGCCAGCTCACGACAGGGAGGGACTGAAAAACTGTTTTTT. Encoded protein: CASSRQGGTEKLFF.